What follows are 14 T cell receptor beta chains derived from one specimen sequenced in a study of T-cell reconstitution after alpha-beta-depleted transplantation in children. Molecular barcoding with unique molecular identifiers was used for the TCRbeta library. From the PCR reads, TCRdb called clonotypes with MiXCR, one entry per CDR3 protein. Among 500,000 to 650,000 distinct CDR3 sequences listed, 10% to 15% were seen once. The input for sequencing was PBMCs, mostly from graft donor cells, taken 360 days after TCRalphabeta/CD19-depleted stem cell transplant. The receptor set was obtained from a male patient under 18 who had a stem cell transplant for acute myeloid leukemia, so the T cells may come from the graft donor.

The chain recombines TRBV29-1 with TRBJ2-2, with 9 bases fitting TRBD1. In germline, CDR1 is SQVTM, CDR2 ANQGSEA. Trimming cost V 3 bases and J 0 bases; bases outside gene matches: 2. The CDR3 contains 15 residues. CDR3 DNA sequence: TGCAGCGTTGAGGGGACAGGGTCGAACACCGGGGAGCTGTTTTTT. This translates into CSVEGTGSNTGELFF.

Here the CDR3 reads CASSLAGRAFF. CDR3 sequence (DNA): TGTGCCAGCAGTTTAGCCGGCAGGGCTTTCTTT. V usage is TRBV12-3 or TRBV12-4 and J usage is TRBJ1-1, with D hard to call. The CDR3 runs to 11 residues. V was pared by 0 bases and J by 11 bases, with 7 bases between.

The chain couples TRBV20-1 to TRBJ1-1; 11 nucleotides align to TRBD1. Trimming at V came to 0 bases and at J to 5 bases, leaving 8 bases not matched to a gene. Germline CDR1 and CDR2: DFQATT and SNEGSKA (reference sequence). This CDR3 comprises 16 residues. Here the CDR3 reads CSARDRRDRGRTEAFF. CDR3 DNA: TGCAGTGCTAGAGATCGGAGGGACAGGGGGAGAACTGAAGCTTTCTTT.

The chain is built from TRBV7-9 and TRBJ2-1; D is perhaps TRBD1 or TRBD2 (6 bases each). Trimming pared 3 bases from V and 5 bases from J, leaving 17 bases between. The CDR3 runs 16 residues. The germline CDR1 and CDR2 sequences are SEHNR and FQNEAQ (reference sequence). The CDR3 DNA sequence: TGTGCCAGCAGCTTCCCGGGGGCAGGGGCCGACAATGAGCAGTTCTTC. It specifies CASSFPGAGADNEQFF.

This clonotype was detected once. The chain links TRBV20-1 to TRBJ1-5; D is unresolved. The CDR3 contains 15 residues. The V end was cut by 7 bases, the J end by 1 base, with 17 bases between. Germline V gives CDR1 DFQATT, CDR2 SNEGSKA (reference sequence). In nucleotides, the CDR3 is TGCAGTGTCGCCCCGGGCCCAGGAAGCAATCAGCCCCAGCATTTT. It is translated as CSVAPGPGSNQPQHF.

This chain's CDR3 is CASSLGGVSYNEQFF. The CDR3 DNA sequence: TGTGCCAGCAGTTTAGGAGGGGTCTCCTACAATGAGCAGTTCTTC. The chain is built from TRBV12-3 or TRBV12-4 and TRBJ2-1, with D perhaps assigned TRBD1 or TRBD2 (5 bases each). The CDR3 sequence is 15 residues long. V gave up 1 base and J gave up 0 bases, with 7 bases separating them.

Many counts were recorded for this clonotype. The genes are TRBV12-3 or TRBV12-4 and TRBJ2-5; D remains ambiguous. Trimming cost V 2 bases and J 4 bases, with 8 bases left between them. The CDR3 totals 13 residues. The CDR3 region is CASSLTPRETQYF. DNA for the CDR3: TGTGCCAGCAGTTTAACTCCCCGAGAGACCCAGTACTTC.

This clonotype was found many times. The chain joins TRBV29-1 to TRBJ2-7; the match to TRBD1 covers 10 bases. CDR1 and CDR2 (germline): SQVTM, ANQGSEA. J gave up 2 bases and V 6 bases, and 10 bases lay outside the gene matches. The CDR3 is 15 residues long. The CDR3: CSVAGDRGAPYEQYF. CDR3 coding DNA: TGCAGCGTCGCCGGGGACAGGGGAGCGCCCTACGAGCAGTACTTC.

Many counts were recorded for this clonotype. The V gene is TRBV28, the J gene TRBJ2-3, with 11 bases matching TRBD2. This CDR3 has 18 amino acids. Germline V gene sequence: CDR1 MDHEN, CDR2 SYDVKM. The trim removed 5 bases at V and 2 bases at J, leaving 12 bases unmatched. The CDR3 loop reads CASSLRGRTSGYTDTQYF. CDR3 coding DNA: TGTGCCAGCAGTCTCAGGGGCCGGACTAGCGGGTACACAGATACGCAGTATTTT.

The chain joins TRBV6-2 or TRBV6-3 to TRBJ2-5; a possible D gene is TRBD2 (6 bases). Germline CDR1 reads MNHEY; CDR2 reads SVGEGT. The CDR3 consists of 15 residues. The V end lost 0 bases, the J end lost 2 bases, and 10 bases lay between the germline ends. CDR3 in DNA: TGTGCCAGCAGTTACTCGACGGGAGATCAAGAGACCCAGTACTTC. Residues: CASSYSTGDQETQYF.

This chain joins TRBV27 and TRBJ2-3, with 9 positions matching TRBD2. Losses at the gene ends were 5 bases for V and 2 bases for J; bases not matched to a gene: 8. CDR1 is MNHEY, CDR2 SMNVEV, per germline (reference sequence). This CDR3 region has 16 residues. CDR3 region: CASSPRLAEHTDTQYF. CDR3 bases: TGTGCCAGCAGTCCGCGACTAGCGGAGCACACAGATACGCAGTATTTT.

This clonotype was detected only a few times. J is TRBJ1-5 and V is TRBV12-3 or TRBV12-4; D uncertain. Trimming removed 7 bases from V and 7 bases from J, with 14 bases in between. The CDR3 is 13 amino acids. The CDR3 nucleotides are TGTGCCAGCAAAGGTTTAGGGATCCAGCCCCAGCATTTT. Its translation: CASKGLGIQPQHF.

The gene calls are TRBV4-2 and TRBJ2-1; 9 positions agree with TRBD2. Germline CDR1 is LGHNA and CDR2 is YNFKEQ. The V segment lost 0 bases and the J segment 6 bases; nucleotides outside the gene matches: 9. There are 17 residues in the CDR3. This chain's CDR3 is CASSQETVAGVANEQFF. In DNA, the CDR3 is TGTGCCAGCAGCCAAGAAACGGTAGCGGGAGTGGCCAATGAGCAGTTCTTC.

The table lists this clonotype with a few counts. The J gene is TRBJ2-3, the V gene TRBV7-8, with 12 nucleotides matching TRBD2. Germline CDR1 is SGHVS and CDR2 is FQNEAQ. CDR3 length: 14 residues. With 6 bases clipped from V and 4 bases from J, the junction kept 2 bases outside the gene matches. The CDR3 DNA sequence: TGTGCCAGCAGTTCTAGCGGGAGGGCAGATACGCAGTATTTT. Translated: CASSSSGRADTQYF.